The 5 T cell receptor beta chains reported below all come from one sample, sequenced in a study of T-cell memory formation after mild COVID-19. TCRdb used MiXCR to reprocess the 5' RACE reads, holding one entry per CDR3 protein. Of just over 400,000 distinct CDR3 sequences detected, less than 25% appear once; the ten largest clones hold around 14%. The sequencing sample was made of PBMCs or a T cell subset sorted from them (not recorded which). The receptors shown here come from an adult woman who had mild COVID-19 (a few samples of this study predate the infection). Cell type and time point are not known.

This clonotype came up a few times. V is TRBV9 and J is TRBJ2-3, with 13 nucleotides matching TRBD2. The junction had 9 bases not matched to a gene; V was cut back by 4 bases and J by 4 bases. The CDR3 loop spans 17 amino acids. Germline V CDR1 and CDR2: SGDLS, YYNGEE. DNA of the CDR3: TGTGCCAGCAGCCCTTCGACTAGCGGGGGGCCAGCAGATACGCAGTATTTT. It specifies CASSPSTSGGPADTQYF.

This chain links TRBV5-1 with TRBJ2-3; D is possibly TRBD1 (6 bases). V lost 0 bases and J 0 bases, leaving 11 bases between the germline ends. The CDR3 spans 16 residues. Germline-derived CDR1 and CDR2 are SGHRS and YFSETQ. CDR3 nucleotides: TGCGCCAGCAGCTTGGCCAAGACAGGTAGCACAGATACGCAGTATTTT. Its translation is CASSLAKTGSTDTQYF.

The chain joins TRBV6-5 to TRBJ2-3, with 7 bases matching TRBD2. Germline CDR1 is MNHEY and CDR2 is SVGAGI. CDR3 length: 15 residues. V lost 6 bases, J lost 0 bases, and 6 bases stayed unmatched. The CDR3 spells CASRRSRGSTDTQYF. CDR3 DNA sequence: TGTGCCAGCAGAAGATCGCGGGGGAGCACAGATACGCAGTATTTT.

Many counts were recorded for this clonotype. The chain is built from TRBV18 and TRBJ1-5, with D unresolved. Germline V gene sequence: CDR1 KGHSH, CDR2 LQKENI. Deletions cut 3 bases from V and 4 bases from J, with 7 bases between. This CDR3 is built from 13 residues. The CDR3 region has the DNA TGTGCCAGCTCACCTTCAGAGAATCAGCCCCAGCATTTT. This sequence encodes CASSPSENQPQHF. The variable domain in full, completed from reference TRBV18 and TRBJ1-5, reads NAGVMQNPRHLVRRRGQEARLRCSPMKGHSHVYWYRQLPEEGLKFMVYLQKENIIDESGMPKERFSAEFPKEGPSILRIQQVVRGDSAAYFCASSPSENQPQHFGDGTRLSIL.

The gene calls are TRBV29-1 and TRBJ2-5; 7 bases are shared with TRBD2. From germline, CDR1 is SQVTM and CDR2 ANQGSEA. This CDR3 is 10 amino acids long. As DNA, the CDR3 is TGCGGCGGGGGACAAGAGACCCAGTACTTC. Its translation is CGGGQETQYF.